This entry lists 32 T cell receptor beta chains sequenced from one sample in a study of identical twins. MiXCR, applied by TCRdb to the 5' RACE reads, yields one record per CDR3 protein. The sample lists about 520,000 distinct CDR3 sequences; about 20% were seen once. This same sample was also taken into another study, of T cells expressing NK-cell markers.

The source material was CD4+ T cells sorted from blood. These receptors came from a young woman in good health.

The CDR3 nucleotides read TGCGCCAGCAGCCCCTCGGAGGGCTTGTACGAGCAGTACTTC. Translated: CASSPSEGLYEQYF. The gene calls are TRBV5-1 and TRBJ2-7; D perhaps matches TRBD2 (6 bases). V was trimmed by 4 bases and J by 4 bases, leaving 15 bases between them. This CDR3 is built from 14 residues. The germline gives CDR1 SGHRS, CDR2 YFSETQ.

This clonotype has ten or more counts. This chain connects TRBV7-9 to TRBJ1-1; no clear D gene. The CDR3 loop spans 13 amino acids. The V gene lost 3 bases and the J gene lost 3 bases, with 8 bases spanning the gap. The V gene's germline CDR1 is SEHNR and CDR2 FQNEAQ (reference sequence). The CDR3 nucleotides read TGTGCCAGCAGCTTTAGCGGAGACACTGAAGCTTTCTTT. Protein product: CASSFSGDTEAFF.

This clonotype was seen at least ten times. V is TRBV18 and J is TRBJ2-3; 9 bases align to TRBD1. Germline CDR1 is KGHSH and CDR2 is LQKENI. This CDR3 is 13 amino acids long. With V trimmed by 3 bases and J by 6 bases, 1 base remained unmatched. As DNA, the CDR3 is TGTGCCAGCTCACCGGGACAGGGCGATACGCAGTATTTT. Residues: CASSPGQGDTQYF.

Ten or more counts support this clonotype. The chain has TRBV12-3 or TRBV12-4 and TRBJ2-1; a possible D gene is TRBD1 (6 bases). Trimming stripped 8 bases from V and 0 bases from J, with 8 bases between. The CDR3 runs to 13 residues. The CDR3 DNA follows: TGTGCCAGCGTCAGGGGCTCCTACAATGAGCAGTTCTTC. Protein sequence: CASVRGSYNEQFF.

The chain couples TRBV20-1 to TRBJ2-3; TRBD1 aligns across 9 bases. The V and J ends lost 3 bases and 1 base, in that order; junction bases with no gene match: 5. The CDR3 spans 15 residues. Germline V CDR1 and CDR2: DFQATT, SNEGSKA (reference sequence). CDR3 nucleotide sequence: TGCAGTGCTAGGGACCGGGACAGGGGCACAGATACGCAGTATTTT. Its translation is CSARDRDRGTDTQYF.

This clonotype has only a few counts. This chain connects TRBV29-1 to TRBJ2-2, with 10 nucleotides matching TRBD1. CDR3 length: 16 amino acids. The germline V gene encodes CDR1 SQVTM and CDR2 ANQGSEA. J lost 3 bases, V lost 7 bases, and 11 bases had no gene match. CDR3 residues: CSGGQGNTWDTGELFF. The CDR3 DNA follows: TGCAGCGGGGGACAGGGGAATACGTGGGACACCGGGGAGCTGTTTTTT.

The genes are TRBV20-1 and TRBJ1-2, with D hard to call. Germline values: CDR1 DFQATT, CDR2 SNEGSKA (reference sequence). The CDR3 loop spans 13 amino acids. V was shortened by 1 base and J by 8 bases, with 14 bases between the two germline ends. In nucleotides, the CDR3 is TGCAGTGCTAGAGTTTATCCAGAAAACGGCTACACCTTC. It encodes CSARVYPENGYTF.

The V gene is TRBV20-1, the J gene TRBJ2-1; 8 bases map to TRBD1. The CDR3 runs to 14 residues. Per germline, CDR1 DFQATT and CDR2 SNEGSKA (reference sequence). Trimming removed 6 bases from V and 2 bases from J; junction bases left unmatched: 6. CDR3 sequence reads: CSAMHRGTYNEQFF. DNA for the CDR3: TGCAGTGCCATGCACAGGGGGACCTACAATGAGCAGTTCTTC.

The chain recombines TRBV6-2 or TRBV6-3 with TRBJ2-1; 8 bases fit TRBD2. The length of the CDR3 is 15 residues. The V and J ends lost 5 bases and 3 bases, in that order; junction bases with no gene match: 6. CDR1 and CDR2 (germline): MNHEY, SVGEGT. The CDR3 here is CASSKTSASYNEQFF. In DNA, the CDR3 is TGTGCCAGCAGTAAGACTAGCGCTAGCTACAATGAGCAGTTCTTC.

This clonotype was counted only a few times. V gene TRBV4-2 combines with J gene TRBJ2-3; 10 nucleotides align to TRBD2. Trimming took 4 bases from V and 0 from J; bases not matched to a gene: 4. The CDR3 has 16 residues. Germline V gene lookup returns CDR1 LGHNA and CDR2 YNFKEQ. The CDR3 DNA follows: TGTGCCAGCAGCCCGACTAGCGGGTTAAGCACAGATACGCAGTATTTT. Residues: CASSPTSGLSTDTQYF.

This clonotype was detected a few times. The chain carries TRBV20-1 and TRBJ2-3, with 7 positions matching TRBD2. In germline, CDR1 is DFQATT, CDR2 SNEGSKA (reference sequence). V lost 6 bases and J lost 2; bases outside the gene matches: 11. The CDR3 sequence is 15 residues long. The CDR3 coding sequence is TGCAGTGCGCCCGAGAAGCGGGATACCACAGATACGCAGTATTTT. Protein product: CSAPEKRDTTDTQYF.

This rearrangement joins TRBV6-5 to TRBJ2-6; D ambiguous. The V gene's germline CDR1 is MNHEY and CDR2 SVGAGI. V was cut by 6 bases and J by 0 bases, with 9 bases left in between. The CDR3 contains 15 residues. CDR3 DNA: TGTGCCAGCAGCGACACGAGCTCTGGGGCCAACGTCCTGACTTTC. This gives the protein CASSDTSSGANVLTF.

This clonotype was observed a single time. The rearrangement links TRBV23-1 to TRBJ2-2; D uncertain. TRBV23-1 is marked as an open reading frame, function uncertain. The length of the CDR3 is 12 residues. The V end was cut by 8 bases, the J end by 3 bases, with 7 bases between. Written as DNA, the CDR3 is TGCGCCAGCGGAACAGACACCGGGGAGCTGTTTTTT. Protein: CASGTDTGELFF.

This clonotype came up a few times. This chain uses TRBV7-2 with TRBJ2-7; 7 nucleotides align to TRBD2. CDR1 and CDR2 from the germline V gene are SGHTA and FQGNSA. The J segment lost 11 bases and the V segment lost 5 bases, leaving 15 bases of the junction unmatched. The CDR3 contains 14 residues. This CDR3 is CASSPSLHRGVEYF. CDR3 nucleotides: TGTGCCAGCAGCCCTAGTCTGCACCGGGGGGTGGAGTACTTC. Full variable domain (missing parts from reference TRBV7-2 and TRBJ2-7): GAGVSQSPSNKVTEKGKDVELRCDPISGHTALYWYRQSLGQGLEFLIYFQGNSAPDKSGLPSDRFSAERTGGSVSTLTIQRTQQEDSAVYLCASSPSLHRGVEYFGPGTRLTVT.

This chain uses TRBV10-3 with TRBJ1-5; D possibly corresponds to TRBD1 (5 bases). CDR1 and CDR2 from the germline V gene are ENHRY and SYGVKD. This CDR3 has 13 amino acids. V lost 7 bases to trimming and J lost 4 bases, with 11 bases between them. The CDR3 loop reads CAITMGGNQPQHF. Here the CDR3 DNA reads TGTGCCATCACCATGGGGGGTAATCAGCCCCAGCATTTT.

The chain combines TRBV6-6 with TRBJ2-5, with 7 positions matching TRBD2. Trimming took 5 bases from V and 2 from J; bases not matched to a gene: 2. Germline V gene sequence: CDR1 MNHNY, CDR2 SVGAGI (reference sequence). This CDR3 contains 13 residues. For the CDR3, the DNA is TGTGCCAGCAGTCTAGCGGATCAAGAGACCCAGTACTTC. It codes for CASSLADQETQYF.

V is TRBV6-2 or TRBV6-3 and J is TRBJ2-7, with TRBD1 matching 7 bases. V shed 2 bases and J 3 bases; nucleotides not matched to a gene: 16. Per the germline V gene, CDR1 is MNHEY and CDR2 is SVGEGT. The CDR3 has 18 residues. DNA for the CDR3: TGTGCCAGCAGTTACACGCACGGGACAGTGGTGGGGGACTACGAGCAGTACTTC. Translation: CASSYTHGTVVGDYEQYF.

The chain joins TRBV6-5 to TRBJ1-2, with 12 bases aligning to TRBD1. This CDR3 has 15 amino acids. The junction had 8 bases not matched to a gene; V was cut back by 4 bases and J by 8 bases. Germline V gives CDR1 MNHEY, CDR2 SVGAGI. The CDR3 DNA follows: TGTGCCAGCAGTTCTGGGACAGGGGGCGCACGGGGCTACACCTTC. Translating it yields CASSSGTGGARGYTF.

The rearrangement links TRBV20-1 to TRBJ2-7; TRBD1 aligns across 7 bases. The germline V gene has CDR1 DFQATT and CDR2 SNEGSKA (reference sequence). This CDR3 spans 14 amino acids. Losses at the gene ends were 6 bases for V and 5 bases for J; bases not matched to a gene: 13. CDR3 DNA: TGCAGTGCCCCCGACAGGGCTAGCCTCCACGAGCAGTACTTC. Amino acid sequence: CSAPDRASLHEQYF.

A few counts support this clonotype. This sequence joins TRBV29-1 and TRBJ2-2; D is unresolved. Trimming removed 4 bases at V and 2 bases at J, with 11 bases between. The CDR3 runs to 14 residues. Germline values: CDR1 SQVTM, CDR2 ANQGSEA. The DNA for the CDR3 is TGCAGCGTTGGTAAGGGCCCTAACACCGGGGAGCTGTTTTTT. Translating gives CSVGKGPNTGELFF.

The chain carries TRBV7-3 and TRBJ2-3; D perhaps matches TRBD2 (6 bases). CDR1 SGHTA and CDR2 FQGTGA come from the germline V gene. Deletions cut 2 bases from V and 2 bases from J, with 11 bases between. This CDR3 spans 15 amino acids. The chain's CDR3 is CASSLLGGDTDTQYF. CDR3 bases: TGTGCCAGCAGCTTACTGGGCGGGGACACAGATACGCAGTATTTT.

The V gene is TRBV5-1, the J gene TRBJ2-3; D uncertain. Between the trimmed V and J ends, which lost 0 bases and 4 bases, there was a span of 9 bases. Germline CDR1 and CDR2: SGHRS and YFSETQ. The CDR3 totals 14 residues. The CDR3 loop is CASSLEGWADTQYF. In DNA, the CDR3 is TGCGCCAGCAGCTTGGAGGGTTGGGCAGATACGCAGTATTTT.

J is TRBJ1-4 and V is TRBV20-1; no firm D call. The V gene's germline CDR1 is DFQATT and CDR2 SNEGSKA (reference sequence). The CDR3 runs 14 residues. V was shortened by 1 base and J by 0 bases, with 6 bases between the two germline ends. In DNA form, the CDR3 reads TGCAGTGCTAGAGGGGCCGCAACTAATGAAAAACTGTTTTTT. Protein: CSARGAATNEKLFF.

In its sample, this clonotype was seen many times. In DNA form, the CDR3 reads TGTGCCAGCGGAGGGCTGTGGGACTCCTACGAGCAGTACTTC. It encodes CASGGLWDSYEQYF. The chain recombines TRBV7-2 with TRBJ2-7, with D possibly being TRBD2 (6 bases). Trimming took 8 bases from V and 0 from J, leaving 14 bases between them. Germline CDR1 SGHTA, CDR2 FQGNSA. The CDR3 covers 14 residues.

In this sample, this clonotype turned up a few times. V and J are TRBV6-2 or TRBV6-3 and TRBJ1-1; D is uncertain. Germline V gene lookup returns CDR1 MNHEY and CDR2 SVGEGT. This CDR3 is 11 amino acids long. V was clipped by 1 base and J by 6 bases, with 3 bases between them. In DNA, the CDR3 is TGTGCCAGCAGTTACTTCGCTGAAGCTTTCTTT. This codes for CASSYFAEAFF.

V gene TRBV10-3 combines with J gene TRBJ2-2; 7 bases are shared with TRBD1. The CDR3 covers 15 residues. Germline CDR1 and CDR2: ENHRY and SYGVKD. The trim removed 2 bases at V and 4 bases at J, leaving 4 bases unmatched. CDR3 loop: CAISEPGQITGELFF. The CDR3 DNA sequence: TGTGCCATCAGTGAGCCGGGACAGATCACCGGGGAGCTGTTTTTT.

Only a few counts were recorded for this clonotype. The CDR3 DNA reads TGCAGCGCCATAGGGACGCGACTCAGCTACACCTTC. This gives the protein CSAIGTRLSYTF. J is TRBJ1-2 and V is TRBV29-1; D may be TRBD1 (5 bases). The CDR3 sequence is 12 residues long. Germline-derived CDR1 and CDR2 are SQVTM and ANQGSEA. V lost 7 bases to trimming and J lost 9 bases, with 18 bases between them.

The sample holds many counts of this clonotype. The chain links TRBV12-3 or TRBV12-4 to TRBJ2-1, with a weak D call TRBD2 (5 bases). V lost 5 bases, J lost 7 bases, and 12 bases lay in between. The CDR3 is 13 amino acids. The CDR3 sequence: CASSTRHANEQFF. Here the CDR3 DNA reads TGTGCCAGCAGTACTAGGCACGCGAATGAGCAGTTCTTC.

The genes are TRBV12-3 or TRBV12-4 and TRBJ2-1; D is unresolved. The CDR3 is made up of 16 amino acids. Trimming took off 5 bases at V and 1 base at J, with 15 bases between the two ends. CDR3: CASSTLPPSSYNEQFF. For the CDR3, the DNA is TGTGCCAGCAGTACCCTCCCCCCAAGTTCCTACAATGAGCAGTTCTTC.

This clonotype occurred a few times. The genes are TRBV20-1 and TRBJ1-1, with a possible D match to TRBD1 (6 bases). Germline V gene data show CDR1 as DFQATT and CDR2 as SNEGSKA (reference sequence). V was cut by 3 bases and J by 4 bases, with 18 bases left in between. The CDR3 spans 15 residues. The CDR3 DNA follows: TGCAGTGCTAGTCGTTTTGCAGGGGCGAGCACTGAAGCTTTCTTT. Its protein product is CSASRFAGASTEAFF.

This clonotype showed up many times. This rearrangement joins TRBV20-1 to TRBJ1-1; 7 bases map to TRBD1. The CDR3 consists of 15 residues. The V segment lost 3 bases and the J segment 12 bases; nucleotides outside the gene matches: 19. CDR1 and CDR2 from the germline V gene are DFQATT and SNEGSKA (reference sequence). The CDR3 DNA follows: TGCAGTGCTAGGGTGACTTTAAGTCAGGGGGGAGGAACTTTCTTT. Translation: CSARVTLSQGGGTFF.

This clonotype was seen at least ten times. V usage is TRBV18 and J usage is TRBJ2-7, with 12 nucleotides matching TRBD2. CDR3 length: 15 amino acids. Germline trimming cut 3 bases from V and 2 bases from J; bases unmatched to any gene: 2. In germline, CDR1 is KGHSH, CDR2 LQKENI. The CDR3 sequence: CASSPRLAGAYEQYF. The CDR3 bases are TGTGCCAGCTCACCCCGACTAGCGGGGGCCTACGAGCAGTACTTC.